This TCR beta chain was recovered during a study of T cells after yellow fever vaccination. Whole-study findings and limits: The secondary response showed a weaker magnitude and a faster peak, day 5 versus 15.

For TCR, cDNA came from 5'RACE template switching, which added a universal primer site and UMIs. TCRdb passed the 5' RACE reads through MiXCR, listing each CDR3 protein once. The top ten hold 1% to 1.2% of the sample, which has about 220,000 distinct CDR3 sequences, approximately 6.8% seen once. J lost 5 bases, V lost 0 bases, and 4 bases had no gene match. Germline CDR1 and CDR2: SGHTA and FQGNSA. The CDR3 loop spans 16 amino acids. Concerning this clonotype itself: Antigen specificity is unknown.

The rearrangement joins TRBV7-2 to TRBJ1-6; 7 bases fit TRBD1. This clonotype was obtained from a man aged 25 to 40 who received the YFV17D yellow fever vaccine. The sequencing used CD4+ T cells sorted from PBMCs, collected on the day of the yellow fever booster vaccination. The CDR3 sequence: CASSLAAGGNNSPLHF. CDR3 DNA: TGTGCCAGCAGCTTAGCGGCAGGGGGGAATAATTCACCCCTCCACTTT. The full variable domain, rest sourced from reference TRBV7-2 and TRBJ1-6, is GAGVSQSPSNKVTEKGKDVELRCDPISGHTALYWYRQSLGQGLEFLIYFQGNSAPDKSGLPSDRFSAERTGGSVSTLTIQRTQQEDSAVYLCASSLAAGGNNSPLHFGNGTRLTVT.